This TCR beta chain was obtained from a study of identical twins. TCRdb called the 5' RACE reads again in MiXCR, with one record for every CDR3 protein. The sample includes around 1.7 million distinct CDR3 sequences, 25% to 35% of them seen just once. The V end lost 1 base, the J end lost 7 bases, and 9 bases lay between the germline ends. The CDR3 runs to 13 residues. Germline values: CDR1 KGHDR, CDR2 SFDVKD. Material: cord blood. This chain links TRBV24-1 with TRBJ1-2; a possible D gene is TRBD1 (6 bases). This TCR came from a newborn girl in good health. The CDR3: CATSDLGQTGYTF. The CDR3 nucleotides are TGTGCCACCAGTGATTTAGGACAGACTGGCTACACCTTC.